Reported below is one T cell receptor beta chain. Its antigen remains unknown. These data come from a study of vaccination effects on CD4 cells after COVID-19. Study-level information: Three convalescent patients underwent early and late post-vaccination sampling.

Isolation of CD4+ T cells took place after 10 to 11 days of culture. SARS-CoV-2 infected the person between March and December 2020, as confirmed by PCR. Each participant was administered two doses of either the BNT162b2 or the mRNA-1273 vaccine. Replacing half the medium with IL-2 medium was done on days 3 and 7. Sequencing used immunoSEQ multiplex PCR; TCRdb keeps in-frame clones, though not all of them. This sample has about 50,000 clones, with 74% found just once. Study outcomes and limitations: After vaccination, spike-reactive clones in convalescents were mostly new vaccine-induced clones.

Sequencing was performed on CD4+ T cells from PBMCs cultured without peptide, taken after COVID-19 vaccination. The clonotype comes from a human donor who had a prior SARS-CoV-2 infection.

The CDR3 DNA is TGTGCCAGCAGCACAAGTTACAATGAGCAGTTCTTC. The encoded protein is CASSTSYNEQFF. This chain links TRBV9 with TRBJ2-1; D unresolved. With 4 bases removed from V and 4 bases from J, the gap between germline ends came to 6 bases. The germline CDR1 and CDR2 sequences are SGDLS and YYNGEE. This CDR3 has 12 residues.